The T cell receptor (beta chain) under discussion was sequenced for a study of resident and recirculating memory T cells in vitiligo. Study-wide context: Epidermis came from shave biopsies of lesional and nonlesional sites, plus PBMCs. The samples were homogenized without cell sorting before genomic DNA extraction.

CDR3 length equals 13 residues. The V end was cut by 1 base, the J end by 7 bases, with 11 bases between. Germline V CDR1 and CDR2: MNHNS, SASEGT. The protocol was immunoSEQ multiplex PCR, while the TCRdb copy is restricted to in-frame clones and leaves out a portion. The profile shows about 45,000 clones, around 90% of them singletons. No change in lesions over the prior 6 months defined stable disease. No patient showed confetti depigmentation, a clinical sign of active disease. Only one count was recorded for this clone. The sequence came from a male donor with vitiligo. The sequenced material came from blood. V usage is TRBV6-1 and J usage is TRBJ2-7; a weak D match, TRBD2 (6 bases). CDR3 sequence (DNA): TGTGCCAGCAGTGAAGGGGTAGGGAGGGAGCAGTACTTC. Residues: CASSEGVGREQYF.